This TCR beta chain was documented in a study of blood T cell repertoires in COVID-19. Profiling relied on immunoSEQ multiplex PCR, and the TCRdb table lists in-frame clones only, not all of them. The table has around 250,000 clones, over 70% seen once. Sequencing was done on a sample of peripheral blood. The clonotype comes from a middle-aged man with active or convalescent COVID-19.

The CDR3 loop reads CSAGMGSGANVLTF. CDR3 sequence (DNA): TGCAGCGCCGGGATGGGATCTGGGGCCAACGTCCTGACTTTC. J is TRBJ2-6 and V is TRBV29-1, with a weak D call TRBD2 (5 bases). This CDR3 region has 14 residues. Germline CDR1 SQVTM, CDR2 ANQGSEA. Trimming cost V 7 bases and J 1 base, with 11 bases left between them.